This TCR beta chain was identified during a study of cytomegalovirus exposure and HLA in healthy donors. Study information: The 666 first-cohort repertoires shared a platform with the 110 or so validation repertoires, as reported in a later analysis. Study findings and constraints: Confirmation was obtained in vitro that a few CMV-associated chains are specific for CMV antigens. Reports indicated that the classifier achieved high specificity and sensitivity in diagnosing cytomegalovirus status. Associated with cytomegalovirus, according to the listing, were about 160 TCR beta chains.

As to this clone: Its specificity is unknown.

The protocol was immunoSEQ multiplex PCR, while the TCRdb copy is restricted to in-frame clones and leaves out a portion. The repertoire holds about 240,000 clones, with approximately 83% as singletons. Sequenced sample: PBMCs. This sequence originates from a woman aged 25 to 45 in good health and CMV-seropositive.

The CDR3 spells CASSIRPGQGAYEQYF. The DNA of the CDR3 is TGTGCCAGTAGTATTCGACCGGGACAGGGGGCTTACGAGCAGTACTTC. V gene TRBV19 combines with J gene TRBJ2-7, with 12 bases identical to TRBD1. With V trimmed by 3 bases and J by 4 bases, 7 bases remained unmatched. Germline V gene sequence: CDR1 LNHDA, CDR2 SQIVND (reference sequence). This CDR3 comprises 16 residues.